Detailed here is one TCR beta chain. Its antigen is unknown. This sample stems from a study of T-cell memory formation after mild COVID-19. The germline V and J ends were trimmed by 6 bases and 1 base, with 13 bases remaining between them. Germline V gene sequence: CDR1 DFQATT, CDR2 SNEGSKA (reference sequence). The CDR3 extends over 14 amino acids. TCR alpha and TCR beta cDNA libraries carrying sample barcodes and UMIs were produced by 5'RACE using constant-segment primers. TCRdb analysed the 5' RACE reads with MiXCR anew, one entry per CDR3 protein. The sample lists hundreds of thousands of distinct CDR3 sequences, around 28% occurring once. The study, taken as a whole, reports: Within pre-infection memory, some responding clones were found, suggesting cross-reactive memory joined. Contracting CD4+ clones lay largely in CM and EM, with CD8+ ones residing in EMRA.

The clonotype originates from an adult woman who had mild COVID-19 (a few samples of this study predate the infection). Cell type and time point are not known. Sequences were obtained from PBMCs or a T cell subset sorted from them (not recorded which). The rearrangement joins TRBV20-1 to TRBJ2-1, with D uncertain. CDR3 amino acids: CSAALVGSYNEQFF. The CDR3 DNA reads as TGCAGTGCGGCCCTCGTGGGTTCCTACAATGAGCAGTTCTTC.